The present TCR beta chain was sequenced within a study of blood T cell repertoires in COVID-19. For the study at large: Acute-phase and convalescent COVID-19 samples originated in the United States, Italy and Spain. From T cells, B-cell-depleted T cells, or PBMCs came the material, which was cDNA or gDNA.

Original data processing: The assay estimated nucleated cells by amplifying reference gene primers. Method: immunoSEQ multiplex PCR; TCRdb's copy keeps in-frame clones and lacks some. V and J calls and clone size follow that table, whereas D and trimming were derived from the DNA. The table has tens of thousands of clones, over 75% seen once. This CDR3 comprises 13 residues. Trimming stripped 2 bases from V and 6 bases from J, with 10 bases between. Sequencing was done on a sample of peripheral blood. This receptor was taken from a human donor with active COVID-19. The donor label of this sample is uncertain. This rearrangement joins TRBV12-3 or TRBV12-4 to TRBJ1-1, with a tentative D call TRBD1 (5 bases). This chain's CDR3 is CASSLWGGAEAFF. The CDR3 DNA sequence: TGTGCCAGCAGTTTATGGGGGGGGGCTGAAGCTTTCTTT.